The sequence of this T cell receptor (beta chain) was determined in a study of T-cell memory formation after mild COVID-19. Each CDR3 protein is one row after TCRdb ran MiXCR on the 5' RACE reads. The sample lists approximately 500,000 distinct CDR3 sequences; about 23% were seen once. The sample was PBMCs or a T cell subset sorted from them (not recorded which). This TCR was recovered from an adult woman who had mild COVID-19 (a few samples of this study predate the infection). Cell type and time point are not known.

The CDR3 loop is CSAAGTKSYEQYF. Written as DNA, the CDR3 is TGCAGTGCTGCGGGGACAAAGTCCTACGAGCAGTACTTC. The chain links TRBV20-1 to TRBJ2-7; D is tentatively TRBD1 or TRBD2 (6 bases each). This CDR3 is built from 13 residues. Per the germline V gene, CDR1 is DFQATT and CDR2 is SNEGSKA (reference sequence). Trimming cost V 5 bases and J 1 base, with 12 bases left between them.